Listed here are 20 T cell receptor beta chains from one sample, sequenced in a study of cytomegalovirus exposure and HLA in healthy donors. The PCR contained 60 Vbeta and 13 Jbeta primers. Method: immunoSEQ multiplex PCR; TCRdb's copy keeps in-frame clones and lacks some. The sample carries 200,000 to 250,000 clones, 60% to 80% recorded once. Sequenced input: PBMCs. The receptor set was obtained from a man between 18 and 29 years old in good health and CMV-seronegative.

The rearrangement joins TRBV10-3 to TRBJ2-1, with TRBD1 identical over 10 bases. CDR3 length: 14 amino acids. Germline assignment: CDR1 ENHRY and CDR2 SYGVKD. Losses at the gene ends were 11 bases for V and 5 bases for J; bases not matched to a gene: 9. The CDR3 loop is CAASTGTGDNEQFF. CDR3 bases: TGTGCCGCCTCAACCGGGACAGGGGACAATGAGCAGTTCTTC.

This chain joins TRBV30 and TRBJ1-1, with D unresolved. The CDR3 runs 12 residues. CDR1 GTSNPN and CDR2 SVGIG come from the germline V gene (reference sequence). The CDR3 region is CAEQTGYTEAFF. The DNA of the CDR3 is TGTGCTGAGCAAACCGGGTACACTGAAGCTTTCTTT.

The V call is TRBV6-1, the J call TRBJ1-3; no firm D call. Germline V lookup: CDR1 MNHNS, CDR2 SASEGT. V lost 2 bases, J lost 2 bases, and 13 bases lay in between. The CDR3 is 16 amino acids. CDR3 residues: CASSETQAVPGNTIYF. CDR3 in DNA: TGTGCCAGCAGTGAAACCCAGGCCGTGCCTGGAAACACCATATATTTT.

The chain links TRBV6-1 to TRBJ1-1, with D perhaps matching TRBD1 (6 bases). This CDR3 is 15 amino acids long. V was cut by 0 bases and J by 5 bases, with 13 bases left in between. In germline, CDR1 is MNHNS, CDR2 SASEGT. The CDR3 region is CASSEASQGGTEAFF. For the CDR3, the DNA is TGTGCCAGCAGTGAAGCGTCACAGGGAGGGACTGAAGCTTTCTTT.

The CDR3 sequence is CASSHSGTSGNYEQYF. The CDR3 DNA sequence: TGCGCCAGCAGCCACTCGGGCACTAGCGGGAACTACGAGCAGTACTTC. The genes are TRBV4-3 and TRBJ2-7, with 10 nucleotides matching TRBD2. The V gene's germline CDR1 is LGHNA and CDR2 YSLEER. This CDR3 contains 16 residues. V trimming: 3 bases; J trimming: 3 bases; junction bases outside the gene matches: 8.

The chain joins TRBV28 to TRBJ1-1, with 9 nucleotides matching TRBD1. Per the germline V gene, CDR1 is MDHEN and CDR2 is SYDVKM. V shed 4 bases and J 8 bases; nucleotides not matched to a gene: 5. CDR3 length: 13 residues. CDR3 sequence (DNA): TGTGCCAGCAGTTCTACAGGGGGCAGGGAAGCTTTCTTT. Protein sequence: CASSSTGGREAFF.

The chain uses TRBV5-6 and TRBJ1-6; 7 bases are a match to TRBD1. CDR3 length: 15 amino acids. J gave up 6 bases and V 5 bases, and 8 bases lay outside the gene matches. The V gene's germline CDR1 is SGHDT and CDR2 YYEEEE. The CDR3 DNA is TGTGCCAGCAGAGTCTCGCCAGGGGGTAATTCACCCCTCCACTTT. Its translation is CASRVSPGGNSPLHF.

The gene calls are TRBV7-2 and TRBJ1-1, with D unclear. This CDR3 has 14 amino acids. Trimming removed 3 bases from V and 4 bases from J, with 12 bases in between. Germline lookup yields CDR1 SGHTA and CDR2 FQGNSA. The CDR3 sequence is CASSFRQEGTEAFF. Written as DNA, the CDR3 is TGTGCCAGCAGCTTTCGGCAGGAGGGCACTGAAGCTTTCTTT.

The chain has TRBV29-1 and TRBJ1-1; 7 nucleotides agree with TRBD1. CDR3 length: 10 amino acids. CDR1 SQVTM and CDR2 ANQGSEA come from the germline V gene. The V and J ends lost 7 bases and 11 bases, in that order; junction bases with no gene match: 7. CDR3 DNA sequence: TGCAGCGGATACAGGGGTAGGGCTTTCTTT. This codes for CSGYRGRAFF.

This clone appeared a few times. The J gene is TRBJ1-6, the V gene TRBV27; TRBD1 matches 7 bases. Germline V gene data show CDR1 as MNHEY and CDR2 as SMNVEV (reference sequence). The CDR3 length is 15 residues. V trimming: 8 bases; J trimming: 7 bases; junction bases outside the gene matches: 11. The chain's CDR3 is CASSRTGVGNSPLHF. For the CDR3, the DNA is TGTGCCAGCTCTCGCACAGGGGTGGGGAATTCACCCCTCCACTTT.

V is TRBV29-1 and J is TRBJ2-1; D remains ambiguous. Germline CDR1 and CDR2: SQVTM and ANQGSEA. The germline V and J ends were trimmed by 4 bases and 6 bases, with 7 bases remaining between them. The CDR3 consists of 11 residues. CDR3 DNA sequence: TGCAGCGTTGCTCCCAGCAATGAGCAGTTCTTC. As protein: CSVAPSNEQFF.

The chain links TRBV18 to TRBJ2-7, with 10 bases lining up with TRBD2. CDR3 length: 15 residues. V was clipped by 1 base and J by 6 bases; unmatched bases: 6. CDR1 KGHSH and CDR2 LQKENI come from the germline V gene. The CDR3 region has the DNA TGTGCCAGCTCACCACTTAGCGGGAGGTCCCTCGAGCAGTACTTC. This gives the protein CASSPLSGRSLEQYF.

Note on this clone: Other DNA sequences within the sample encode an identical CDR3. The genes are TRBV4-3 and TRBJ1-4; D is undetermined. Between the trimmed V and J ends, which lost 0 bases and 3 bases, there was a span of 11 bases. In germline, CDR1 is LGHNA, CDR2 YSLEER. The CDR3 covers 16 residues. The CDR3 region has the DNA TGCGCCAGCAGCCAAGATCCCCGGGGTCCTAATGAAAAACTGTTTTTT. It specifies CASSQDPRGPNEKLFF.

The chain employs TRBV21-1 and TRBJ2-3; the table's TRBD2 call for D was not verified on the DNA. TRBV21-1 is annotated as a pseudogene. The CDR3 sequence is 15 residues long. CDR3 protein: CASSSGRLYTDTQYF. CDR3 in DNA: TGTGCCAGCTCATCAGGGAGGCTTTACACAGATACGCAGTATTTT.

V and J are TRBV30 and TRBJ2-5; D might be TRBD1 (5 bases). V was trimmed by 3 bases and J by 5 bases, leaving 13 bases between them. Germline V lookup: CDR1 GTSNPN, CDR2 SVGIG (reference sequence). This CDR3 region has 13 residues. The CDR3 sequence is CAWSMGQAETQYF. CDR3 nucleotides: TGTGCCTGGAGCATGGGGCAGGCGGAGACCCAGTACTTC.

As concerns this clone: One end of the junction fails to match germline, which may point to a read error. The genes are TRBV7-7 and TRBJ2-7; 10 nucleotides match TRBD2. Germline V gives CDR1 SSHAT, CDR2 FNYEAQ (reference sequence). The CDR3 extends over 16 amino acids. The CDR3 bases are TGTGCTAGCAGCTCCTCCCCAGCGGGGGGGCGGTACGAGCAGTACTTC. The encoded protein is CASSSSPAGGRYEQYF.

The chain joins TRBV4-3 to TRBJ2-7, with TRBD1 identical over 7 bases. The germline V gene has CDR1 LGHNA and CDR2 YSLEER. Germline trimming cut 5 bases from V and 2 bases from J; bases unmatched to any gene: 6. The length of the CDR3 is 14 residues. CDR3 region: CASSTTTGAYEQYF. CDR3 DNA sequence: TGCGCCAGCAGCACTACTACAGGGGCCTACGAGCAGTACTTC.

The chain has TRBV29-1 and TRBJ1-1; D perhaps matches TRBD1 (6 bases). Germline assignment: CDR1 SQVTM and CDR2 ANQGSEA. The V end lost 7 bases, the J end lost 1 base, and 10 bases lay between the germline ends. This CDR3 has 12 residues. In nucleotides, the CDR3 is TGCAGCGCTAGGACAGCGAACACTGAAGCTTTCTTT. This encodes CSARTANTEAFF.

For this clone: Distinct nucleotide sequences in the sample also encode this CDR3. The rearrangement uses TRBV5-1 and TRBJ2-2; TRBD2 aligns across 8 bases. J gave up 3 bases and V 1 base, and 2 bases lay outside the gene matches. Germline lookup yields CDR1 SGHRS and CDR2 YFSETQ. There are 15 residues in the CDR3. The CDR3 DNA reads as TGCGCCAGCAGCTTGCCAGCGGGAGACACCGGGGAGCTGTTTTTT. Amino acids: CASSLPAGDTGELFF.

The chain joins TRBV9 to TRBJ2-1; 8 bases agree with TRBD2. Germline V gene sequence: CDR1 SGDLS, CDR2 YYNGEE. The V segment lost 3 bases and the J segment 7 bases; nucleotides outside the gene matches: 9. This CDR3 has 15 residues. The CDR3 DNA reads as TGTGCCAGCAGCGCGTCGGGGGGGCCTCAGAATGAGCAGTTCTTC. Its translation: CASSASGGPQNEQFF. Drawing the rest from reference TRBV9 and TRBJ2-1, the complete variable domain is DSGVTQTPKHLITATGQRVTLRCSPRSGDLSVYWYQQSLDQGLQFLIQYYNGEERAKGNILERFSAQQFPDLHSELNLSSLELGDSALYFCASSASGGPQNEQFFGPGTRLTVL.